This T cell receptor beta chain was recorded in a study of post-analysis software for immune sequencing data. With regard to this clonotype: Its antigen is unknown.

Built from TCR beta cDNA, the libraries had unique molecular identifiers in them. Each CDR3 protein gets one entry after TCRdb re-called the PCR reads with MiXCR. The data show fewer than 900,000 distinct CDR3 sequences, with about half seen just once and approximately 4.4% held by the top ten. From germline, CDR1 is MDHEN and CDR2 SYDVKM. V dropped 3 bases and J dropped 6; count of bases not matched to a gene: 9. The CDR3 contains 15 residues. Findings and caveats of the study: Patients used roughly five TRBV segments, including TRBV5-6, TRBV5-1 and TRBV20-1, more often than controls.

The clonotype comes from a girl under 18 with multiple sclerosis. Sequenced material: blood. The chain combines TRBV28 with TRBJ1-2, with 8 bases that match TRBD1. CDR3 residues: CASSLTGQEVHGYTF. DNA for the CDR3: TGTGCCAGCAGTTTGACGGGACAGGAAGTCCATGGCTACACCTTC.